Detailed here is one T cell receptor beta chain. Its antigen is undetermined. This sample was taken from a study of graft-versus-host responses after intestinal transplantation. Across the study: Transplantation in recipients was multivisceral, liver-intestinal, or isolated intestinal.

CDR3 length: 14 residues. Trimming removed 4 bases from V and 4 bases from J, with 13 bases in between. Looked up from germline, CDR1 is SGHRS and CDR2 is YFSETQ. Method: immunoSEQ multiplex PCR; TCRdb's copy keeps in-frame clones and lacks some. The sample has tens of thousands of clones, roughly 90% seen once; the top ten hold over 0.4%. Study findings and constraints: Levels of circulating GvH clones at their peak were associated with early post-transplant HvG declines. Subjects displaying graft-donor T cell macrochimerism possessed elevated graft-versus-host to host-versus-graft clonal ratios inside allografts. The recipient marrow held GvH clones, and some of them showed up first in ileum or blood.

The sequenced sample was unstimulated CD8+ T cells sorted from spleen or lymph node cells, obtained before intestinal transplant. V is TRBV5-1 and J is TRBJ2-3, with D unclear. The source of this sequence is a human donor who received an intestinal transplant. CDR3 sequence (DNA): TGCGCCAGCAGCCAGACTCCCGCGGCAGATACGCAGTATTTT. Its protein product is CASSQTPAADTQYF.